In this sample, the clone carrying this T cell receptor beta chain turned up many times. Its antigen is not known. CDR1 and CDR2 from the germline V gene are MNHEY and SMNVEV (reference sequence). V was trimmed by 4 bases and J by 9 bases, leaving 10 bases between them. CDR3 length equals 13 residues. This sample was taken from a study of CD8+CD57+ T cells in acquired aplastic anemia. Study summary: Yields of DNA that came from sorted CD4+ and CD8+ cells averaged roughly 3.2 ug. Healthy donor sequencing depth: approximately 9.9 million CD4+, approximately 11 million CD8+ reads. Findings and caveats of the study: CD8+ Simpson's diversity did not differ significantly between patients and controls. Some 30 shared CD8+ CDR3s appeared highly expressed within patients' immunodominant clones.

The template used for profiling TCR beta VDJ and CDR3 was genomic DNA. TCRdb fed the reads into MiXCR, producing one record per CDR3 protein. The sample contains some 240,000 distinct CDR3 sequences, roughly 33% of which appear only once. The specimen sequenced was sorted CD4+, CD8+, or CD8+CD57+ T cells (not recorded which) from PBMCs. The V call is TRBV27, the J call TRBJ1-6; D is ambiguous. This TCR derives from a human donor in good health, serving as a control. The CDR3 DNA follows: TGTGCCAGCAGTTCCGGGTTCAGTTCACCCCTCCACTTT. Protein sequence: CASSSGFSSPLHF.